The 24 T cell receptor beta chains reported below all come from one sample, sequenced in a study of blood T cell repertoires in COVID-19. Sequencing was performed with immunoSEQ multiplex PCR; in TCRdb, only in-frame clones are kept and a portion is missing. Here the sample spans 80,000 to 100,000 clones, around nine tenths being singletons. Sequenced sample: peripheral blood. The receptors come from a middle-aged man with acute or convalescent COVID-19.

The CDR3 DNA follows: TGTGCCAGCGGAACCCCGGTACAGATCCCATACGAGCAGTACTTC. Its translation: CASGTPVQIPYEQYF. The chain combines TRBV6-5 with TRBJ2-7; no firm D call. In germline, CDR1 is MNHEY, CDR2 SVGAGI. The CDR3 is 15 amino acids. The V end was cut by 8 bases, the J end by 4 bases, with 21 bases between.

The chain links TRBV9 to TRBJ2-7; D might be TRBD1 (6 bases). The V gene's germline CDR1 is SGDLS and CDR2 YYNGEE. V was shortened by 0 bases and J by 0 bases, with 10 bases between the two germline ends. The CDR3 has 15 residues. For the CDR3, the DNA is TGTGCCAGCAGCGTAGCCCAGGACAGCTCCTACGAGCAGTACTTC. Amino acids: CASSVAQDSSYEQYF. The full variable domain, completed using reference TRBV9 and TRBJ2-7, is DSGVTQTPKHLITATGQRVTLRCSPRSGDLSVYWYQQSLDQGLQFLIQYYNGEERAKGNILERFSAQQFPDLHSELNLSSLELGDSALYFCASSVAQDSSYEQYFGPGTRLTVT.

This rearrangement joins TRBV28 to TRBJ1-4, with D unresolved. The germline V gene has CDR1 MDHEN and CDR2 SYDVKM. Trimming took 5 bases from V and 4 from J, leaving 11 bases between them. The CDR3 has 14 residues. The CDR3 coding sequence is TGTGCCAGCAGTCTTAACCCCTATAATGAAAAACTGTTTTTT. As protein: CASSLNPYNEKLFF.

The chain couples TRBV14 to TRBJ2-2, with D perhaps TRBD1 (6 bases). The ends were cut back, 3 bases at V and 0 bases at J, with 11 bases in the middle. From germline, CDR1 is SGHDN and CDR2 FVKESK. The CDR3 sequence is 16 residues long. This CDR3 reads CASSHHRTANTGELFF. As DNA, the CDR3 is TGTGCCAGCAGCCACCACAGGACAGCGAACACCGGGGAGCTGTTTTTT.

The rearrangement links TRBV6-5 to TRBJ2-7; 9 bases map to TRBD1. The germline gives CDR1 MNHEY, CDR2 SVGAGI. The CDR3 is made up of 14 amino acids. Germline trimming cut 7 bases from V and 6 bases from J; bases unmatched to any gene: 10. The DNA for the CDR3 is TGTGCCAGCATCAGCGGGACAGGGTTTCGCGAGCAGTACTTC. Its translation: CASISGTGFREQYF.

This chain connects TRBV24-1 to TRBJ2-1; the match to TRBD2 covers 9 bases. In germline, CDR1 is KGHDR, CDR2 SFDVKD. CDR3 length equals 17 residues. V lost 0 bases to trimming and J lost 6 bases; unmatched junction nucleotides: 8. CDR3 in amino acids: CATSDLDAGGLTNEQFF. In nucleotides, the CDR3 is TGTGCCACCAGTGATTTGGACGCGGGAGGGCTAACCAATGAGCAGTTCTTC.

The table lists this clone with a few counts. The chain recombines TRBV7-3 with TRBJ1-6; D is unresolved. V was shortened by 5 bases and J by 10 bases, with 15 bases between the two germline ends. Per the germline V gene, CDR1 is SGHTA and CDR2 is FQGTGA. The CDR3 extends over 14 amino acids. The CDR3 is CASSLGVMGSPLHF. The CDR3 nucleotides read TGTGCCAGCAGCCTGGGAGTAATGGGGTCACCCCTCCACTTT. Filled out from reference TRBV7-3 and TRBJ1-6, the complete variable domain reads GAGVSQTPSNKVTEKGKYVELRCDPISGHTALYWYRQSLGQGPEFLIYFQGTGAADDSGLPNDRFFAVRPEGSVSTLKIQRTERGDSAVYLCASSLGVMGSPLHFGNGTRLTVT.

This clone was detected a few times. The V gene is TRBV14, the J gene TRBJ2-1; D remains unclear. V gave up 0 bases and J gave up 1 base, with 10 bases separating them. Per the germline V gene, CDR1 is SGHDN and CDR2 is FVKESK. The CDR3 is 16 amino acids. As DNA, the CDR3 is TGTGCCAGCAGCCAAGATCAGAGCGATTCCTACAATGAGCAGTTCTTC. Its protein is CASSQDQSDSYNEQFF.

The chain combines TRBV7-9 with TRBJ2-3, with TRBD2 identical over 8 bases. V lost 1 base, J lost 3 bases, and 6 bases stayed unmatched. CDR1 SEHNR and CDR2 FQNEAQ come from the germline V gene (reference sequence). This CDR3 is built from 16 residues. The chain's CDR3 is CASSLGGGRPTDTQYF. The CDR3 nucleotides are TGTGCCAGCAGCTTAGGTGGCGGGAGGCCAACAGATACGCAGTATTTT.

The chain employs TRBV11-3 and TRBJ2-6; weak D call: TRBD2 (6 bases). CDR1 and CDR2 from the germline V gene are SGHNT and YENEEA. The CDR3 runs to 17 residues. Deletions cut 4 bases from V and 0 bases from J, with 13 bases between. The CDR3 nucleotides are TGTGCCAGCAGCTCGAGGGAGGTTTACTCTGGGGCCAACGTCCTGACTTTC. Protein sequence: CASSSREVYSGANVLTF.

This clone was recorded a few times. The chain links TRBV2 to TRBJ1-3; D unclear. Trimming removed 3 bases at V and 0 bases at J, with 12 bases between. This CDR3 has 16 amino acids. CDR1 and CDR2 from the germline V gene are SNHLY and FYNNEI. In DNA form, the CDR3 reads TGTGCCAGCAGTGACGAGGGCCCGAGCTCTGGAAACACCATATATTTT. Translating it yields CASSDEGPSSGNTIYF.

V gene TRBV19 combines with J gene TRBJ1-1, with 10 bases aligning to TRBD1. The CDR3 contains 15 residues. Germline CDR1 reads LNHDA; CDR2 reads SQIVND (reference sequence). V was pared by 6 bases and J by 0 bases, with 4 bases of the junction left unmatched. CDR3 nucleotides: TGTGCCAGTAGCAGGGGACAGGGGATGAACACTGAAGCTTTCTTT. It specifies CASSRGQGMNTEAFF.

The CDR3 is CATSESKAGDYYGYTF. The CDR3 nucleotides are TGTGCCACCAGTGAATCTAAGGCAGGCGATTATTATGGCTACACCTTC. The rearrangement uses TRBV24-1 and TRBJ1-2; D is uncertain. Germline V gene data show CDR1 as KGHDR and CDR2 as SFDVKD. Trimming removed 4 bases from V and 5 bases from J, with 19 bases in between. The CDR3 runs 16 residues.

CDR3 region: CASGNRESSYNSPLHF. The CDR3 bases are TGTGCCAGCGGTAACAGGGAGAGCTCCTATAATTCACCCCTCCACTTT. V gene TRBV6-6 combines with J gene TRBJ1-6; weak D call: TRBD1 (6 bases). This CDR3 is built from 16 residues. Germline CDR1 is MNHNY and CDR2 is SVGAGI (reference sequence). Between the trimmed V and J ends, which lost 8 bases and 0 bases, there was a span of 14 bases.

Here the CDR3 reads CASSISGNGWDNEQFF. The CDR3 DNA reads TGTGCCAGTAGTATTAGCGGGAACGGGTGGGACAATGAGCAGTTCTTC. The chain couples TRBV19 to TRBJ2-1, with 8 bases identical to TRBD2. This CDR3 region has 16 residues. The ends lost 3 bases at V and 5 bases at J; junction bases unmatched: 9. Germline-derived CDR1 and CDR2 are LNHDA and SQIVND (reference sequence). The full variable domain, its missing parts supplied by reference TRBV19 and TRBJ2-1, is DGGITQSPKYLFRKEGQNVTLSCEQNLNHDAMYWYRQDPGQGLRLIYYSQIVNDFQKGDIAEGYSVSREKKESFPLTVTSAQKNPTAFYLCASSISGNGWDNEQFFGPGTRLTVL.

This clone was seen once. The V gene is TRBV18, the J gene TRBJ1-5; no firm D call. From germline, CDR1 is KGHSH and CDR2 LQKENI. The CDR3 has 15 amino acids. The V end was cut by 3 bases, the J end by 6 bases, with 15 bases between. CDR3 bases: TGTGCCAGCTCACCTGGAGGTTCCCCCCTTCAGCCCCAGCATTTT. Amino acid sequence: CASSPGGSPLQPQHF.

The CDR3 nucleotides are TGTGCCAGCTCACCAATAGGGGGCCCAGAAGCTTTCTTT. This gives the protein CASSPIGGPEAFF. The chain combines TRBV18 with TRBJ1-1, with 7 bases lining up with TRBD1. V dropped 2 bases and J dropped 8; count of bases not matched to a gene: 5. The germline gives CDR1 KGHSH, CDR2 LQKENI. The CDR3 sequence is 13 residues long.

This chain connects TRBV5-1 to TRBJ2-2; 8 bases line up with TRBD1. This CDR3 is built from 15 residues. J gave up 5 bases and V 0 bases, and 3 bases lay outside the gene matches. CDR1 and CDR2 from the germline V gene are SGHRS and YFSETQ. Written as DNA, the CDR3 is TGCGCCAGCAGCTTGGCGGACAGGGTAACCGGGGAGCTGTTTTTT. It yields the protein CASSLADRVTGELFF.

This chain connects TRBV3-1 (or the pseudogene TRBV3-2) to TRBJ1-6; a possible D gene is TRBD1 (5 bases). The V gene's germline CDR1 is LGHDT and CDR2 YNNKEL (reference sequence). This CDR3 spans 17 amino acids. V lost 2 bases, J lost 10 bases, and 21 bases lay in between. CDR3 loop: CASSQSGGTASGSPLHF. Written as DNA, the CDR3 is TGTGCCAGCAGCCAATCGGGGGGAACAGCCTCCGGGTCACCCCTCCACTTT.

This clone has a handful of counts. This chain links TRBV6-4 with TRBJ1-2; 8 bases fit TRBD1. CDR3 length equals 14 residues. Trimming removed 2 bases from V and 8 bases from J; junction bases left unmatched: 7. Germline values: CDR1 MRHNA, CDR2 SNTAGT. CDR3 sequence (DNA): TGTGCCAGCAGTGACAGAGGACAGGGCGGGGGCTACACCTTC. Its translation is CASSDRGQGGGYTF.

This chain joins TRBV11-2 and TRBJ2-3, with 9 positions matching TRBD2. This CDR3 spans 16 amino acids. The ends lost 3 bases at V and 5 bases at J; junction bases unmatched: 9. From germline, CDR1 is SGHAT and CDR2 FQNNGV. This CDR3 is CASSLGDRAGGDTQYF. The CDR3 DNA sequence: TGTGCCAGCAGCTTGGGGGACAGAGCGGGGGGAGATACGCAGTATTTT.

The V call is TRBV6-1, the J call TRBJ2-3; D unclear. Trimming removed 5 bases from V and 2 bases from J, with 8 bases in between. The CDR3 spans 13 residues. CDR1 is MNHNS and CDR2 is SASEGT in the germline V gene. The chain's CDR3 is CASSPRYTDTQYF. In nucleotides, the CDR3 is TGTGCCAGCAGTCCTCGTTACACAGATACGCAGTATTTT.

The rearrangement uses TRBV2 and TRBJ1-2, with 8 bases aligning to TRBD1. CDR1 is SNHLY, CDR2 FYNNEI, per germline. This CDR3 contains 14 residues. The junction had 5 bases not matched to a gene; V was cut back by 0 bases and J by 8 bases. The CDR3: CASSEAGRGQGYTF. CDR3 nucleotide sequence: TGTGCCAGCAGTGAAGCAGGCAGGGGGCAAGGCTACACCTTC.

The rearrangement joins TRBV7-9 to TRBJ2-3, with 12 bases lining up with TRBD2. CDR3 length: 15 residues. Germline V gives CDR1 SEHNR, CDR2 FQNEAQ (reference sequence). After removal of 6 bases from V and 3 bases from J, the junction contained 4 bases not matched to a gene. DNA for the CDR3: TGTGCCAGCAGGCCGGGACTAGCGGGTACAGATACGCAGTATTTT. It codes for CASRPGLAGTDTQYF.